This TCR beta chain comes out of a study of T cells in narcolepsy. Study details: Patients with NT1 or NT2 and healthy control donors were enrolled.

The CDR3 contains 15 residues. The V and J ends lost 8 bases and 3 bases, in that order; junction bases with no gene match: 7. CDR1 and CDR2 (germline): SGHVS, FNYEAQ. Of note for this clone: Its antigen is currently unknown.

Only in-frame clones appear in the TCRdb table, and some are missing; sequencing was by immunoSEQ multiplex PCR. The repertoire holds 15,000 to 20,000 clones, just under 75% seen once, with 14% in the top ten. Findings of the study overall: Autoreactive HCRT-specific and TRIB2-specific clonotypes were marked in same-patient CSF-versus-blood CD4+ comparisons.

This chain uses TRBV7-6 with TRBJ2-3; TRBD2 aligns across 11 bases. This sequence originates from a human donor with narcolepsy. Specimen: CD45RA- memory CD8+ T cells from PBMCs. The CDR3 nucleotides read TGTGCCAGCGGTCTTAGCGGGGGGGGGACAGATACGCAGTATTTT. Its protein is CASGLSGGGTDTQYF.